The 25 T cell receptor beta chains below all came from one sample that was sequenced in a study of blood T cells in healthy people across ages. A second PCR, run for roughly 7 to 12 cycles, used a sample-barcoded 5' primer plus a J-beta primer mix. TCRdb re-derived calls from the 5' RACE reads in MiXCR, one entry per CDR3 protein. The sample yields over 600,000 distinct CDR3 sequences, roughly 21% seen once. Sequenced sample: blood. These receptor sequences come from a man between 65 and 85 years old in good health.

This clonotype was recorded a few times. The chain has TRBV12-3 or TRBV12-4 and TRBJ1-3, with TRBD1 as a possible D gene (5 bases). The CDR3 covers 15 residues. The V end lost 5 bases, the J end lost 0 bases, and 11 bases lay between the germline ends. CDR3 protein: CASSPTVSSGNTIYF. Written as DNA, the CDR3 is TGTGCCAGCAGTCCGACAGTTTCCTCTGGAAACACCATATATTTT.

There are many counts of this clonotype. The genes are TRBV20-1 and TRBJ2-7; 12 nucleotides agree with TRBD2. Germline trimming cut 3 bases from V and 2 bases from J; bases unmatched to any gene: 5. The germline CDR1 and CDR2 sequences are DFQATT and SNEGSKA (reference sequence). CDR3 length: 15 amino acids. CDR3 sequence (DNA): TGCAGTGCTAGCGTCCCTAGCGGGAGGGCCTACGAGCAGTACTTC. This sequence encodes CSASVPSGRAYEQYF.

This chain connects TRBV7-9 to TRBJ1-4; the D gene is possibly TRBD1 (6 bases). V lost 2 bases to trimming and J lost 2 bases, with 12 bases between them. The germline V gene encodes CDR1 SEHNR and CDR2 FQNEAQ (reference sequence). The CDR3 sequence is 16 residues long. The CDR3, as DNA: TGTGCCAGCAGCTTAATGAAAACAGGGACTAATGAAAAACTGTTTTTT. Translated, it gives CASSLMKTGTNEKLFF. The full variable domain, in which reference TRBV7-9 and TRBJ1-4 provide the parts outside the CDR3, is DTGVSQNPRHKITKRGQNVTFRCDPISEHNRLYWYRQTLGQGPEFLTYFQNEAQLEKSRLLSDRFSAERPKGSFSTLEIQRTEQGDSAMYLCASSLMKTGTNEKLFFGSGTQLSVL.

This clonotype was observed at least ten times. The chain couples TRBV7-2 to TRBJ1-5; D not certain. The CDR3 sequence is 15 residues long. V was cut by 1 base and J by 0 bases, with 7 bases left in between. Germline V gene sequence: CDR1 SGHTA, CDR2 FQGNSA. CDR3 coding DNA: TGTGCCAGCAGCTTAGACGGTAGTAGCAATCAGCCCCAGCATTTT. It encodes CASSLDGSSNQPQHF.

The rearrangement uses TRBV27 and TRBJ2-7; no reliable D call. The CDR3 covers 13 residues. Per the germline V gene, CDR1 is MNHEY and CDR2 is SMNVEV (reference sequence). Deletions cut 5 bases from V and 4 bases from J, with 12 bases between. The CDR3 DNA reads TGTGCCAGCAGTCCGAATGGATTTTACGAGCAGTACTTC. As protein: CASSPNGFYEQYF.

This CDR3 reads CASSPWDAATNEKLFF. DNA of the CDR3: TGTGCCAGCAGCCCCTGGGACGCCGCAACTAATGAAAAACTGTTTTTT. The genes are TRBV7-9 and TRBJ1-4, with D possibly being TRBD1 (5 bases). V shed 5 bases and J shed 0 bases, with 13 bases lying between them. CDR1 is SEHNR, CDR2 FQNEAQ, per germline (reference sequence). The CDR3 is made up of 16 amino acids. The full variable domain, completed using reference TRBV7-9 and TRBJ1-4, is DTGVSQNPRHKITKRGQNVTFRCDPISEHNRLYWYRQTLGQGPEFLTYFQNEAQLEKSRLLSDRFSAERPKGSFSTLEIQRTEQGDSAMYLCASSPWDAATNEKLFFGSGTQLSVL.

This clonotype occurred a few times. The V call is TRBV5-1, the J call TRBJ2-1; 11 bases agree with TRBD2. The V gene's germline CDR1 is SGHRS and CDR2 YFSETQ. V lost 4 bases, J lost 6 bases, and 9 bases stayed unmatched. There are 16 residues in the CDR3. In nucleotides, the CDR3 is TGCGCCAGCAGCGAAAGGGGACTAGCGGTGTCCAATGAGCAGTTCTTC. Translated: CASSERGLAVSNEQFF.

V usage is TRBV12-3 or TRBV12-4 and J usage is TRBJ2-7; D is perhaps TRBD1 (5 bases). The V gene lost 4 bases and the J gene lost 3 bases, with 13 bases spanning the gap. The CDR3 contains 14 residues. Here the CDR3 reads CASSWGRRVYEQYF. As DNA, the CDR3 is TGTGCCAGCAGTTGGGGCCGACGGGTCTACGAGCAGTACTTC.

The chain joins TRBV6-4 to TRBJ1-6; 9 nucleotides align to TRBD1. Germline V gene sequence: CDR1 MRHNA, CDR2 SNTAGT. V gave up 6 bases and J gave up 7 bases; unmatched junction bases: 4. The CDR3 contains 14 residues. The CDR3 loop is CASRAGQGNSPLHF. For the CDR3, the DNA is TGTGCCAGCAGGGCCGGACAGGGGAATTCACCCCTCCACTTT.

The sample holds many counts of this clonotype. The junction does not match germline at one end; this may be a read error. The genes are TRBV20-1 and TRBJ2-5; D is ambiguous. The CDR3 is made up of 13 amino acids. CDR1 is DFQATT and CDR2 is SNEGSKA in the germline V gene (reference sequence). The CDR3 nucleotides are TGCAGTGCAAGAGACCCGAACGGAGAGACCCAGTACTTC. This sequence encodes CSARDPNGETQYF.

Notes on this clonotype: A read error may be the cause here, since a much bigger clone is one base away. This chain links TRBV20-1 with TRBJ1-2, with no clear D. The CDR3 contains 12 residues. In germline, CDR1 is DFQATT, CDR2 SNEGSKA (reference sequence). This CDR3 reads CSAPTVSYGYAF. CDR3 in DNA: TGCAGTGCCCCGACTGTCAGCTATGGCTACGCCTTC.

This clonotype was seen repeatedly, ten times or more. The chain couples TRBV20-1 to TRBJ2-2, with D perhaps being TRBD1 or TRBD2 (5 bases each). Germline CDR1 and CDR2: DFQATT and SNEGSKA (reference sequence). Trimming pared 0 bases from V and 4 bases from J, leaving 15 bases between. The CDR3 runs 16 residues. The DNA of the CDR3 is TGCAGTGCTAGAGACGAGGGGAGAAGTGGCACCGGGGAGCTGTTTTTT. Residues: CSARDEGRSGTGELFF.

This chain uses TRBV10-3 with TRBJ2-3; 8 nucleotides align to TRBD2. Germline loops: CDR1 ENHRY, CDR2 SYGVKD. The trim removed 7 bases at V and 2 bases at J, leaving 8 bases unmatched. The CDR3 is 15 residues long. CDR3 sequence reads: CAIKGLAGNTDTQYF. The CDR3 DNA is TGTGCCATCAAAGGTCTAGCGGGTAACACAGATACGCAGTATTTT.

This clonotype was recorded a few times. V is TRBV2 and J is TRBJ2-5; D is perhaps TRBD2 (6 bases). The V gene lost 4 bases and the J gene lost 5 bases, with 11 bases spanning the gap. The CDR3 has 13 residues. Per germline, CDR1 SNHLY and CDR2 FYNNEI. For the CDR3, the DNA is TGTGCCAGCAGTGCGGGAGTGTGGGAGACCCAGTACTTC. Its protein is CASSAGVWETQYF.

About this clonotype itself: At one end, the junction sequence differs from germline, possibly due to a read error. The CDR3 bases are TGTGTCAGCAGTTTCCGGACTAGCGGGAGCTCCTACAATGAGCAGTTCTTC. It is translated as CVSSFRTSGSSYNEQFF. The chain employs TRBV6-2 or TRBV6-3 and TRBJ2-1; TRBD2 aligns across 13 bases. Germline assignment: CDR1 MNHEY and CDR2 SVGEGT. The CDR3 has 17 amino acids.

The genes are TRBV29-1 and TRBJ2-1; D gene uncertain. The germline V and J ends were trimmed by 0 bases and 0 bases, with 6 bases remaining between them. CDR3 size: 14 residues. Germline V gives CDR1 SQVTM, CDR2 ANQGSEA. The CDR3 nucleotides are TGCAGCGTTGAAGATGCCTACTCCTACAATGAGCAGTTCTTC. This sequence encodes CSVEDAYSYNEQFF.

This clonotype was recorded a few times. A junction boundary mismatches the germline segment, possibly from a read error. The rearrangement joins TRBV7-7 to TRBJ2-5; 7 nucleotides agree with TRBD1. The germline V gene has CDR1 SSHAT and CDR2 FNYEAQ (reference sequence). The CDR3 loop spans 14 amino acids. CDR3 sequence (DNA): TGTGCTAGCAGCAACGGACAGGTCCAAGAGACCCAGTACTTC. Protein sequence: CASSNGQVQETQYF.

V usage is TRBV5-1 and J usage is TRBJ2-1, with no clear D. This CDR3 region has 13 residues. Trimming left V 3 bases short and J 3 bases short, with 7 bases between. CDR1 and CDR2 from the germline V gene are SGHRS and YFSETQ. The chain's CDR3 is CASSSSNYNEQFF. Here the CDR3 DNA reads TGCGCCAGCAGCTCGAGCAACTACAATGAGCAGTTCTTC.

The rearrangement joins TRBV4-1 to TRBJ2-5, with 11 bases aligning to TRBD2. The germline gives CDR1 MGHRA, CDR2 YSYEKL. The CDR3 is made up of 14 amino acids. J was trimmed by 11 bases and V by 5 bases; bases with no gene match: 10. The CDR3: CASSYELAGDEQYF. The CDR3 nucleotides are TGCGCCAGCAGCTACGAACTAGCGGGAGATGAGCAGTACTTC.

This clonotype has only a few counts. Given the absence of the conserved phenylalanine or tryptophan at the CDR3 end, a read error is likely. It is unclear where the CDR3 begins or ends on the DNA, so no DNA is shown, and the CDR3 is as TCRdb lists it. The chain recombines TRBV3-1 with TRBJ2-5. From germline, CDR1 is LGHDT and CDR2 YNNKEL (reference sequence). The CDR3 is 10 residues long, counting both termini. The chain's CDR3 is CASSQALQAL.

The chain uses TRBV29-1 and TRBJ2-5, with 9 bases aligning to TRBD2. V gave up 5 bases and J gave up 2 bases; unmatched junction bases: 6. Germline CDR1 SQVTM, CDR2 ANQGSEA. The CDR3 extends over 14 amino acids. In DNA, the CDR3 is TGCAGCGTTCCTAGGGCGGGAGGGCAAGAGACCCAGTACTTC. It specifies CSVPRAGGQETQYF.

V gene TRBV20-1 combines with J gene TRBJ2-1; 11 bases align to TRBD2. Losses at the gene ends were 6 bases for V and 7 bases for J; bases not matched to a gene: 8. The CDR3 spans 14 residues. Looked up from germline, CDR1 is DFQATT and CDR2 is SNEGSKA (reference sequence). The CDR3 here is CSALPGLAANEQFF. DNA of the CDR3: TGCAGTGCCCTACCGGGACTAGCGGCTAATGAGCAGTTCTTC.

In its sample, this clonotype was seen a few times. This rearrangement joins TRBV6-1 to TRBJ2-5, with D unclear. CDR3 length: 14 residues. Per germline, CDR1 MNHNS and CDR2 SASEGT. The germline V and J ends were trimmed by 2 bases and 5 bases, with 12 bases remaining between them. Here the CDR3 DNA reads TGTGCCAGCAGTGAACCCGGGCTGGGTGAGACCCAGTACTTC. Translating gives CASSEPGLGETQYF.

This chain joins TRBV7-2 and TRBJ2-4, with D perhaps matching TRBD1 (5 bases). This CDR3 spans 13 amino acids. V dropped 4 bases and J dropped 5 bases, with 9 bases sitting between them. CDR1 is SGHTA, CDR2 FQGNSA, per germline. CDR3 sequence: CASSSVGQNIQYF. CDR3 in DNA: TGTGCCAGCAGCTCAGTGGGGCAAAACATTCAGTACTTC.

This clonotype was seen a handful of times. This chain joins TRBV29-1 and TRBJ1-4, with 7 bases fitting TRBD1. With V trimmed by 4 bases and J by 0 bases, 11 bases remained unmatched. This CDR3 is 17 amino acids long. Germline CDR1 and CDR2: SQVTM and ANQGSEA. The CDR3 DNA reads TGCAGCGTTGTCTCTACGGCAGGGGGATCAACTAATGAAAAACTGTTTTTT. It translates to CSVVSTAGGSTNEKLFF.